One and the same sample provided the 29 T cell receptor beta chains below, sequenced in a study of graft-versus-host responses after intestinal transplantation. No antigen has been identified for these receptors. Sequencing used immunoSEQ multiplex PCR; TCRdb keeps in-frame clones, though not all of them. The table includes approximately 82,000 clones, 91% detected once. The sample here was unstimulated CD4+ T cells sorted from spleen or lymph node cells, taken before intestinal transplant. These receptors came from a human donor who received an intestinal transplant.

J is TRBJ2-1 and V is TRBV5-1; 8 bases map to TRBD1. The V segment lost 1 base and the J segment 1 base; nucleotides outside the gene matches: 4. Germline loops: CDR1 SGHRS, CDR2 YFSETQ. The CDR3 sequence is 16 residues long. The CDR3 is CASSLSGGASYNEQFF. In DNA, the CDR3 is TGCGCCAGCAGCTTGTCAGGGGGCGCGTCCTACAATGAGCAGTTCTTC.

About this clone: Other DNA sequences in this specimen translate into the identical CDR3. The chain carries TRBV6-1 and TRBJ1-2; D is ambiguous. Germline CDR1 MNHNS, CDR2 SASEGT. The CDR3 consists of 15 residues. The V gene lost 2 bases and the J gene lost 4 bases, with 14 bases spanning the gap. The CDR3 sequence: CASSERSGGPYGYTF. The CDR3 DNA is TGTGCCAGCAGTGAAAGGTCAGGAGGACCCTATGGCTACACCTTC.

The sample holds a few counts of this clone. This chain links TRBV14 with TRBJ1-4; D unresolved. There are 16 residues in the CDR3. CDR1 is SGHDN, CDR2 FVKESK, per germline. V lost 1 base, J lost 2 bases, and 11 bases lay in between. The CDR3 here is CASSQVRGGTNEKLFF. The CDR3 coding sequence is TGTGCCAGCAGCCAAGTGCGGGGAGGTACTAATGAAAAACTGTTTTTT.

V is TRBV6-1 and J is TRBJ2-3, with D perhaps matching TRBD2 (6 bases). CDR1 and CDR2 (germline): MNHNS, SASEGT. The V gene lost 6 bases and the J gene lost 5 bases, with 18 bases spanning the gap. This CDR3 is 15 amino acids long. This chain's CDR3 is CASSPGVVIGDTQYF. The CDR3, as DNA: TGTGCCAGCAGCCCGGGGGTCGTAATAGGAGATACGCAGTATTTT.

This clone appeared a single time. The chain links TRBV5-1 to TRBJ2-3; tentatively, D is TRBD1 (6 bases). Germline V lookup: CDR1 SGHRS, CDR2 YFSETQ. Deletions cut 7 bases from V and 0 bases from J, with 9 bases between. The CDR3 runs 13 residues. CDR3 sequence reads: CASGTTSTDTQYF. In DNA form, the CDR3 reads TGCGCCAGCGGGACAACTAGCACAGATACGCAGTATTTT.

The chain has TRBV7-2 and TRBJ1-1, with 9 bases identical to TRBD1. The CDR3 sequence is 14 residues long. The V and J ends lost 3 bases and 1 base, in that order; junction bases with no gene match: 0. Germline lookup yields CDR1 SGHTA and CDR2 FQGNSA. In DNA form, the CDR3 reads TGTGCCAGCAGCTTGACAGGGGGGAACACTGAAGCTTTCTTT. Its translation is CASSLTGGNTEAFF.

The chain is built from TRBV7-2 and TRBJ2-3; TRBD2 is a possible D gene (7 bases). Germline assignment: CDR1 SGHTA and CDR2 FQGNSA. Trimming took 2 bases from V and 7 from J, leaving 19 bases between them. This CDR3 spans 16 amino acids. CDR3 coding DNA: TGTGCCAGCAGCTTAAAAGGCGGGGGCACGCCGCATACGCAGTATTTT. Residues: CASSLKGGGTPHTQYF. Full variable domain (remainder filled in from reference TRBV7-2 and TRBJ2-3): GAGVSQSPSNKVTEKGKDVELRCDPISGHTALYWYRQSLGQGLEFLIYFQGNSAPDKSGLPSDRFSAERTGGSVSTLTIQRTQQEDSAVYLCASSLKGGGTPHTQYFGPGTRLTVL.

This chain connects TRBV6-1 to TRBJ2-7; a possible D gene is TRBD1 (5 bases). CDR1 MNHNS and CDR2 SASEGT come from the germline V gene. This CDR3 is 14 amino acids long. V was clipped by 2 bases and J by 2 bases, with 10 bases between them. DNA of the CDR3: TGTGCCAGCAGTGAAAGACAGTTAACCTACGAGCAGTACTTC. As protein: CASSERQLTYEQYF.

This sequence joins TRBV27 and TRBJ1-5; 8 positions match TRBD1. With V trimmed by 6 bases and J by 3 bases, 7 bases remained unmatched. Germline CDR1 MNHEY, CDR2 SMNVEV (reference sequence). This CDR3 region has 15 residues. CDR3: CASSSTGGINQPQHF. DNA for the CDR3: TGTGCCAGCAGCTCCACAGGGGGGATCAATCAGCCCCAGCATTTT.

The V and J genes are TRBV11-3 and TRBJ2-1, with a tentative D call TRBD1 (6 bases). This CDR3 is 15 amino acids long. V lost 2 bases and J 2 bases, leaving 10 bases between the germline ends. Germline V gives CDR1 SGHNT, CDR2 YENEEA. The CDR3 bases are TGTGCCAGCAGCTTATCGGGACATACCTACAATGAGCAGTTCTTC. Its translation is CASSLSGHTYNEQFF.

This clone was recorded only once. The chain's CDR3 is CASSPQVGVGNTIYF. The CDR3, as DNA: TGTGCCAGTAGTCCCCAAGTAGGGGTAGGAAACACCATATATTTT. V and J are TRBV19 and TRBJ1-3, with TRBD1 as a possible D gene (5 bases). Deletions cut 5 bases from V and 4 bases from J, with 15 bases between. The CDR3 runs 15 residues. Germline V lookup: CDR1 LNHDA, CDR2 SQIVND (reference sequence).

This clone is a singleton in its sample. The rearrangement joins TRBV30 to TRBJ1-4; no reliable D call. The CDR3 totals 14 residues. Germline lookup yields CDR1 GTSNPN and CDR2 SVGIG (reference sequence). The V end lost 0 bases, the J end lost 5 bases, and 10 bases lay between the germline ends. Here the CDR3 reads CAWSVGGQNEKLFF. In nucleotides, the CDR3 is TGTGCCTGGAGTGTAGGTGGGCAGAATGAAAAACTGTTTTTT.

The rearrangement links TRBV30 to TRBJ2-1, with 10 bases that match TRBD1. Germline V gene lookup returns CDR1 GTSNPN and CDR2 SVGIG (reference sequence). Trimming cost V 4 bases and J 8 bases; bases outside gene matches: 8. The CDR3 runs 14 residues. The CDR3 region is CAWMEETGGDEQFF. The CDR3 DNA follows: TGTGCCTGGATGGAAGAGACAGGGGGCGATGAGCAGTTCTTC.

V is TRBV11-2 and J is TRBJ2-4, with D possibly TRBD2 on 7 matching bases. The germline V and J ends were trimmed by 1 base and 0 bases, with 16 bases remaining between them. Germline V gene sequence: CDR1 SGHAT, CDR2 FQNNGV. The CDR3 is 18 residues long. CDR3 sequence: CASSLGGGGLLAKNIQYF. The DNA of the CDR3 is TGTGCCAGCAGCTTAGGAGGGGGGGGGCTTCTAGCCAAAAACATTCAGTACTTC. The full variable domain, with the rest looked up from reference TRBV11-2 and TRBJ2-4, is EAGVAQSPRYKIIEKRQSVAFWCNPISGHATLYWYQQILGQGPKLLIQFQNNGVVDDSQLPKDRFSAERLKGVDSTLKIQPAKLEDSAVYLCASSLGGGGLLAKNIQYFGAGTRLSVL.

The chain couples TRBV10-3 to TRBJ2-3, with TRBD2 matching 9 bases. CDR3 length equals 16 residues. J lost 2 bases, V lost 0 bases, and 3 bases had no gene match. Germline V gives CDR1 ENHRY, CDR2 SYGVKD. CDR3 loop: CAISESSGGVTDTQYF. The CDR3 DNA reads TGTGCCATCAGTGAGTCTAGCGGGGGCGTCACAGATACGCAGTATTTT.

The rearrangement links TRBV7-2 to TRBJ2-5; tentatively, D is TRBD1 (6 bases). The CDR3 covers 14 residues. Germline V CDR1 and CDR2: SGHTA, FQGNSA. Trimming pared 5 bases from V and 1 base from J, leaving 11 bases between. DNA for the CDR3: TGTGCCAGCAGCACCGGACAGTCCCAAGAGACCCAGTACTTC. This encodes CASSTGQSQETQYF.

The chain joins TRBV9 to TRBJ2-3; TRBD2 matches 15 bases. CDR1 and CDR2 from the germline V gene are SGDLS and YYNGEE. J lost 0 bases, V lost 4 bases, and 12 bases had no gene match. This CDR3 is 20 amino acids long. As DNA, the CDR3 is TGTGCCAGCAGCATCCTACCCGGGACTAGCGGGGGGCCTAGCACAGATACGCAGTATTTT. This translates into CASSILPGTSGGPSTDTQYF.

This rearrangement joins TRBV2 to TRBJ2-3, with 13 bases fitting TRBD2. The CDR3 runs to 15 residues. CDR1 is SNHLY, CDR2 FYNNEI, per germline. Trimming at V came to 6 bases and at J to 4 bases, leaving 4 bases not matched to a gene. This CDR3 is CASRGLAGVADTQYF. The DNA of the CDR3 is TGTGCCAGCAGAGGACTAGCGGGGGTTGCAGATACGCAGTATTTT.

The chain is built from TRBV2 and TRBJ2-7; possibly TRBD2 for D (6 bases). This CDR3 region has 13 residues. Germline CDR1 SNHLY, CDR2 FYNNEI. V was clipped by 7 bases and J by 0 bases, with 10 bases between them. CDR3 in amino acids: CASKNSGSYEQYF. CDR3 in DNA: TGTGCCAGCAAAAATAGCGGCTCCTACGAGCAGTACTTC.

This clone was counted a few times. The V gene is TRBV4-3, the J gene TRBJ2-3; 7 bases align to TRBD2. V shed 3 bases, J shed 1 base, and the junction held 4 bases outside the gene matches. CDR3 length: 15 amino acids. CDR1 is LGHNA, CDR2 YSLEER, per germline. The DNA of the CDR3 is TGCGCCAGCAGCCATGGGGCGGGGGGCACAGATACGCAGTATTTT. Protein: CASSHGAGGTDTQYF.

With regard to this clone: Other DNA sequences within the sample encode an identical CDR3. The chain joins TRBV4-1 to TRBJ1-2, with D uncertain. Trimming cost V 1 base and J 11 bases, with 17 bases left between them. This CDR3 region has 14 residues. Germline V CDR1 and CDR2: MGHRA, YSYEKL. CDR3 bases: TGCGCCAGCAGCCAAGCCCTGTGGGGAGGAGGATACACCTTC. Protein product: CASSQALWGGGYTF.

The rearrangement uses TRBV19 and TRBJ1-2; TRBD1 matches 8 bases. This CDR3 contains 15 residues. CDR1 is LNHDA and CDR2 is SQIVND in the germline V gene (reference sequence). The V and J ends lost 5 bases and 4 bases, in that order; junction bases with no gene match: 9. The CDR3 DNA follows: TGTGCCAGTAGTGCAGGACAGGGCGCCTTCTATGGCTACACCTTC. It is translated as CASSAGQGAFYGYTF.

The chain combines TRBV15 with TRBJ2-5, with 12 bases lining up with TRBD2. This CDR3 is 22 amino acids long. V lost 0 bases and J lost 2; bases outside the gene matches: 19. Per germline, CDR1 LNHNV and CDR2 YYDKDF (reference sequence). The CDR3 bases are TGTGCCACCAGCAGAGATGGGTGGGGGTCCCTAGCGGGGGGGCGGGGTCAAGAGACCCAGTACTTC. Translated, it gives CATSRDGWGSLAGGRGQETQYF.

The J gene is TRBJ1-5, the V gene TRBV2; 9 bases fit TRBD1. Germline V gene lookup returns CDR1 SNHLY and CDR2 FYNNEI. V gave up 3 bases and J gave up 3 bases; unmatched junction bases: 3. The CDR3 covers 15 residues. The CDR3 DNA reads as TGTGCCAGCAGTGATTTACAGGGGGCCAATCAGCCCCAGCATTTT. Amino acids: CASSDLQGANQPQHF.

The V gene is TRBV11-3, the J gene TRBJ2-3, with TRBD2 as a possible D gene (6 bases). Deletions cut 3 bases from V and 0 bases from J, with 19 bases between. The CDR3 has 18 residues. Per the germline V gene, CDR1 is SGHNT and CDR2 is YENEEA. The CDR3, as DNA: TGTGCCAGCAGCTTCCCGGGACTGCTGGAAACTAGCACAGATACGCAGTATTTT. Protein product: CASSFPGLLETSTDTQYF.

The gene calls are TRBV7-2 and TRBJ1-3; possible D gene TRBD1, 5 bases. Per the germline V gene, CDR1 is SGHTA and CDR2 is FQGNSA. CDR3 size: 14 residues. V was cut by 5 bases and J by 4 bases, with 12 bases left in between. The CDR3 loop is CASSPTGAGNTIYF. In DNA, the CDR3 is TGTGCCAGCAGCCCAACAGGAGCAGGAAACACCATATATTTT.

The V and J genes are TRBV2 and TRBJ1-2; D might be TRBD1 (6 bases). Looked up from germline, CDR1 is SNHLY and CDR2 is FYNNEI. CDR3 length: 14 amino acids. V lost 6 bases, J lost 4 bases, and 15 bases lay in between. The CDR3 sequence is CASRDPGHSYGYTF. The CDR3 bases are TGTGCCAGCAGGGACCCGGGACATAGCTATGGCTACACCTTC. The variable domain in full, completed from reference TRBV2 and TRBJ1-2, reads EPEVTQTPSHQVTQMGQEVILRCVPISNHLYFYWYRQILGQKVEFLVSFYNNEISEKSEIFDDQFSVERPDGSNFTLKIRSTKLEDSAMYFCASRDPGHSYGYTFGSGTRLTVV.

A single count supports this clone. Other nucleotide sequences from this sample produce the same CDR3. The V gene is TRBV5-1, the J gene TRBJ1-4; 9 nucleotides align to TRBD1. The germline V gene has CDR1 SGHRS and CDR2 YFSETQ. Trimming at V came to 4 bases and at J to 2 bases, leaving 3 bases not matched to a gene. The CDR3 loop spans 15 amino acids. CDR3 sequence (DNA): TGCGCCAGCAGCGTGACAGGGGGGACTAATGAAAAACTGTTTTTT. It codes for CASSVTGGTNEKLFF.

CDR3 sequence reads: CASSTGTGNGYTF. In DNA, the CDR3 is TGTGCCAGCAGCACGGGGACAGGGAATGGCTACACCTTC. The chain is built from TRBV7-9 and TRBJ1-2, with 9 nucleotides matching TRBD1. Germline V lookup: CDR1 SEHNR, CDR2 FQNEAQ (reference sequence). CDR3 length: 13 residues. The V gene end was trimmed by 5 bases and the J gene end by 6 bases; junction bases not matched to a gene: 4.